This TCR beta chain appears in the sequencing data of a study of T cell repertoires and Cas9 in healthy adults. Background on the study: CD4 and CD8 compartments: SpCas9-reactive T cells profiled for potency, cytotoxicity, lineage.

The V gene lost 0 bases and the J gene lost 5 bases, with 14 bases spanning the gap. Germline-derived CDR1 and CDR2 are SGHRS and YFSETQ. The CDR3 loop spans 15 amino acids. Sequencing was performed with immunoSEQ multiplex PCR; in TCRdb, only in-frame clones are kept and a portion is missing. Of around 25,000 clones in the sample, 90% were seen once. This sequence joins TRBV5-1 and TRBJ2-5; possible D gene TRBD2, 5 bases. The receptor was isolated from a human donor in good health. Source material: CD4+ effector T cells (CD127+, CD25-, CD137-, CD154-) from PBMCs; culture status not recorded. CDR3 in amino acids: CASSLVPRDSETQYF. In nucleotides, the CDR3 is TGCGCCAGCAGCTTGGTTCCTCGGGATTCGGAGACCCAGTACTTC.